This entry describes one T cell receptor beta chain. Its antigen is undetermined. Assay: immunoSEQ multiplex PCR; the TCRdb copy retains only in-frame clones and omits some. The repertoire holds around 2,000 clones, with roughly 80% as singletons. The source of the sample is a study of chemoradiotherapy in HPV16-positive cancers. General study results and limits: Non-HPV-specific T cells did not expand in tumors during treatment, whereas candidate HPV-specific clones and E7-related motifs did.

This CDR3 spans 15 amino acids. The germline gives CDR1 SGHAT, CDR2 FQNNGV. V was pared by 2 bases and J by 4 bases, with 6 bases of the junction left unmatched. The sequencing used tumor tissue, collected from a patient who underwent chemoradiotherapy. The source of this sequence is a human donor with HPV-associated anogenital cancer. The chain has TRBV11-2 and TRBJ1-1; 8 bases agree with TRBD1. The CDR3 sequence: CASSLKTGVSTEAFF. The CDR3 DNA sequence: TGTGCCAGCAGCTTAAAGACAGGGGTGTCCACTGAAGCTTTCTTT.